Each of the 12 T cell receptor beta chains below was sequenced from the same sample in a study of monozygotic twins with inflammatory bowel disease. TCRdb reprocessed the 5' RACE reads, with one entry per CDR3 protein and no DNA. The sample includes more than 350,000 distinct CDR3 sequences. Sequences were obtained from blood. The receptor set was obtained from a human donor with ulcerative colitis or Crohn's disease, or a healthy co-twin of an affected twin (not recorded which).

V and J are TRBV5-1 and TRBJ2-6. Germline CDR1 is SGHRS and CDR2 is YFSETQ. The CDR3 sequence is 15 residues long. The CDR3 spells CASSSSGSGANVLTF.

This chain uses TRBV27 with TRBJ1-5; as DNA is missing, the TRBD1 call by TCRdb cannot be tested. CDR1 and CDR2 from the germline V gene are MNHEY and SMNVEV (reference sequence). The length of the CDR3 is 12 residues. The CDR3 sequence is CAPRGSNQPQHF.

CDR3 in amino acids: CASSKTTRTDTQYF. The chain joins TRBV28 to TRBJ2-3; TCRdb's D gene call, TRBD2, goes unchecked for lack of DNA. Per the germline V gene, CDR1 is MDHEN and CDR2 is SYDVKM. The CDR3 runs 14 residues.

The chain carries TRBV6-5 and TRBJ2-5; TCRdb indicates TRBD1, and absent DNA this call remains unverified. Germline CDR1 and CDR2: MNHEY and SVGAGI. The CDR3 runs to 16 residues. CDR3 protein: CASSYTPTGAKETQYF.

The chain joins TRBV5-6 to TRBJ2-3; TCRdb lists TRBD2, though no DNA is available to test this call. Germline CDR1 is SGHDT and CDR2 is YYEEEE. The CDR3 is 15 residues long. The CDR3 loop is CASSLRGTSSAAQYF.

The V call is TRBV6-1, the J call TRBJ2-7; TCRdb names TRBD2, which stays unverified in the absence of DNA. Germline CDR1 reads MNHNS; CDR2 reads SASEGT. CDR3 length: 13 residues. This CDR3 is CASKGRGNYEQYF.

The chain is built from TRBV19 and TRBJ1-1. This CDR3 is built from 15 residues. In germline, CDR1 is LNHDA, CDR2 SQIVND (reference sequence). CDR3 sequence: CASSIAGSMNTEAFF.

The rearrangement links TRBV7-7 to TRBJ2-1; lacking DNA, the TRBD1 call made by TCRdb goes unchecked. Looked up from germline, CDR1 is SSHAT and CDR2 is FNYEAQ (reference sequence). The CDR3 contains 14 residues. This CDR3 reads CASSLGGTGYEQFF.

The chain's CDR3 is CASSRTERSQPQHF. The chain uses TRBV3-1 and TRBJ1-5; with no DNA, the TCRdb D assignment of TRBD1 cannot be verified. CDR3 length: 14 amino acids. Looked up from germline, CDR1 is LGHDT and CDR2 is YNNKEL (reference sequence).

The genes are TRBV6-2 or TRBV6-3 and TRBJ1-5; TCRdb calls TRBD1, which cannot be checked without DNA. The length of the CDR3 is 16 residues. Germline V gene sequence: CDR1 MNHEY, CDR2 SVGEGT. This CDR3 is CASSPFGQDSNQPQHF.

The chain has TRBV12-3 or TRBV12-4 and TRBJ1-2; no DNA is available, so the TRBD1 call from TCRdb remains unchecked. The length of the CDR3 is 16 residues. CDR3 loop: CASSLALGQAFYGYTF.

The rearrangement links TRBV30 to TRBJ2-5; lacking DNA, the TRBD1 call made by TCRdb goes unchecked. Germline loops: CDR1 GTSNPN, CDR2 SVGIG (reference sequence). CDR3 length: 14 amino acids. CDR3 sequence: CAWRPTGGMETQYF.